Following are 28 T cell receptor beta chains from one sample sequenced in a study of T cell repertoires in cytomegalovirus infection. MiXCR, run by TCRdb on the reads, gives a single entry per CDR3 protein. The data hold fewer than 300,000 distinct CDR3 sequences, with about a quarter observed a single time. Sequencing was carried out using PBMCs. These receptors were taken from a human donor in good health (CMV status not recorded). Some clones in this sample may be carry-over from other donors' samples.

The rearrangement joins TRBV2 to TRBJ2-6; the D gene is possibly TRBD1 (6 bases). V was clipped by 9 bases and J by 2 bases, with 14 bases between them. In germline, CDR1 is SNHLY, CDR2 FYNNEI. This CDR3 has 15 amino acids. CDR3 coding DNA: TGTGCCAGTTGTTTGACAGGAGCTGGGGCCAACGTCCTGACTTTC. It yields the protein CASCLTGAGANVLTF. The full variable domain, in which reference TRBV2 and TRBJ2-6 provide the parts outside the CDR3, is EPEVTQTPSHQVTQMGQEVILRCVPISNHLYFYWYRQILGQKVEFLVSFYNNEISEKSEIFDDQFSVERPDGSNFTLKIRSTKLEDSAMYFCASCLTGAGANVLTFGAGSRLTVL.

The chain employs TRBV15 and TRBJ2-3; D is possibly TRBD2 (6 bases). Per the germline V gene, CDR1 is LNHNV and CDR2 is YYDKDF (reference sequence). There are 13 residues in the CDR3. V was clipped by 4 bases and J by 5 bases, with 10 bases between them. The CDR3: CATSTGGEDTQYF. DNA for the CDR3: TGTGCCACCAGCACCGGGGGAGAAGATACGCAGTATTTT.

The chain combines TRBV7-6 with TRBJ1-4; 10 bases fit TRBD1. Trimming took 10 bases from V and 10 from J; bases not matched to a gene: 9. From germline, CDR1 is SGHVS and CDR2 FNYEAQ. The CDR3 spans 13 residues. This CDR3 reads CATPDRGLGKLFF. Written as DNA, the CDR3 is TGTGCCACCCCTGACAGGGGGCTCGGAAAACTGTTTTTT.

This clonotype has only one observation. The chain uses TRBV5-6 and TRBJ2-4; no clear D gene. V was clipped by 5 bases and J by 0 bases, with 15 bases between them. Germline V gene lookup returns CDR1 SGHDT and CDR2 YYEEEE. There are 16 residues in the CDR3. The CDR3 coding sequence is TGTGCCAGCAGACTCTCGGCAGGCCTAGCCAAAAACATTCAGTACTTC. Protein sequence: CASRLSAGLAKNIQYF. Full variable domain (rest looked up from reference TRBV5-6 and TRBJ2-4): DAGVTQSPTHLIKTRGQQVTLRCSPKSGHDTVSWYQQALGQGPQFIFQYYEEEERQRGNFPDRFSGHQFPNYSSELNVNALLLGDSALYLCASRLSAGLAKNIQYFGAGTRLSVL.

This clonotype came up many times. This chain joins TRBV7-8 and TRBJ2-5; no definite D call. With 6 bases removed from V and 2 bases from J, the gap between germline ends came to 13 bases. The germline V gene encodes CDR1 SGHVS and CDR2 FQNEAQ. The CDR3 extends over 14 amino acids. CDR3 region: CASSSRQIQETQYF. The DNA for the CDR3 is TGTGCCAGCAGTTCTCGGCAGATACAAGAGACCCAGTACTTC.

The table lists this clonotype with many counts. CDR3 nucleotide sequence: TGTGCCAGCAGCGCAGAGGCGACTAGCGGGAGGGCGGGGCGAATCTACAATGAGCAGTTCTTC. Translated: CASSAEATSGRAGRIYNEQFF. The V and J genes are TRBV11-2 and TRBJ2-1; 14 nucleotides line up with TRBD2. The J segment lost 3 bases and the V segment lost 5 bases, leaving 18 bases of the junction unmatched. This CDR3 has 21 amino acids. Germline CDR1 and CDR2: SGHAT and FQNNGV.

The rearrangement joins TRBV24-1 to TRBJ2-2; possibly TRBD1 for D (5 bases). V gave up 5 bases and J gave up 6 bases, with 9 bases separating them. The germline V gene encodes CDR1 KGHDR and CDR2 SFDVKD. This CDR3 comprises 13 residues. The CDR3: CATSAGYAGELFF. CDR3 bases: TGTGCCACCAGTGCAGGGTACGCCGGGGAGCTGTTTTTT.

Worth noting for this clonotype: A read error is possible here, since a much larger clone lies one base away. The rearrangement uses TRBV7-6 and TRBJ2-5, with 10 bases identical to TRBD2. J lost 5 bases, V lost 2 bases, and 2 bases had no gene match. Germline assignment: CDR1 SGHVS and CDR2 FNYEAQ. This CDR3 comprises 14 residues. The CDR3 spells CASSLPAGGETQYF. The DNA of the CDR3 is TGTGCCAGCAGCTTACCAGCGGGAGGGGAGACCCAGTACTTC.

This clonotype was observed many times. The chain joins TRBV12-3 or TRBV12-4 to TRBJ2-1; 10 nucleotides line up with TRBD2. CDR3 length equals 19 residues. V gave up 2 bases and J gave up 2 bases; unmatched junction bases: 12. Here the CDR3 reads CASSLLRVAGGSTYNEQFF. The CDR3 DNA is TGTGCCAGCAGTTTATTGCGGGTAGCGGGAGGCAGCACCTACAATGAGCAGTTCTTC.

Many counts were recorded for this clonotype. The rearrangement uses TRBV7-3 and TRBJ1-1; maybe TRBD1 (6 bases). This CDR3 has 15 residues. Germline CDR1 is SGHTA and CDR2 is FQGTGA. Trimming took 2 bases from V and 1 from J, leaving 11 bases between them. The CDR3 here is CASSLSTGQNTEAFF. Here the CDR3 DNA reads TGTGCCAGCAGCTTATCGACAGGCCAGAACACTGAAGCTTTCTTT.

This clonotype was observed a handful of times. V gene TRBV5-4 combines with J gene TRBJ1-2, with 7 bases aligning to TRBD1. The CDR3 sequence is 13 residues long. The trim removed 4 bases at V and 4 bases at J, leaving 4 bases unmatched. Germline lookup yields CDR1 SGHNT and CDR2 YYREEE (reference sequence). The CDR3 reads CASSQGQSYGYTF. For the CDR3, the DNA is TGTGCCAGCAGCCAGGGACAGTCCTATGGCTACACCTTC. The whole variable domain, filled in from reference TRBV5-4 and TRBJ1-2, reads ETGVTQSPTHLIKTRGQQVTLRCSSQSGHNTVSWYQQALGQGPQFIFQYYREEENGRGNFPPRFSGLQFPNYSSELNVNALELDDSALYLCASSQGQSYGYTFGSGTRLTVV.

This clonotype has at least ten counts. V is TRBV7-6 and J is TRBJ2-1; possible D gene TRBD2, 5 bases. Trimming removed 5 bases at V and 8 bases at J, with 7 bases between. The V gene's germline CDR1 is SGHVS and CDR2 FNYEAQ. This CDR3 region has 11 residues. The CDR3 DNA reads TGTGCCAGCAGCCCGGGATATGAGCAGTTCTTC. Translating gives CASSPGYEQFF.

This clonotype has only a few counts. CDR3 residues: CSVEVRGRMAGANVLTF. CDR3 nucleotides: TGCAGCGTTGAGGTCAGGGGGAGGATGGCTGGGGCCAACGTCCTGACTTTC. The genes are TRBV29-1 and TRBJ2-6, with D perhaps TRBD1 (7 bases). CDR3 length: 17 amino acids. CDR1 is SQVTM and CDR2 is ANQGSEA in the germline V gene. V gave up 3 bases and J gave up 2 bases, with 17 bases separating them.

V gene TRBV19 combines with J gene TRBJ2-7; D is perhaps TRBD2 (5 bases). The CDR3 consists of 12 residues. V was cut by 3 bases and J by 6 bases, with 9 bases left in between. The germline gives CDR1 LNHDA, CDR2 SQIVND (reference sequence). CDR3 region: CASSIREGEQYF. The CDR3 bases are TGTGCCAGTAGTATTCGGGAAGGCGAGCAGTACTTC.

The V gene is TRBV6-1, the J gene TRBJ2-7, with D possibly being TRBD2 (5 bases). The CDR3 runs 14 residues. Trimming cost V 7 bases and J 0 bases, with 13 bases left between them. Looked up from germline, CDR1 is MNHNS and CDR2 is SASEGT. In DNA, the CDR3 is TGTGCCAGCACCCGAGGAGAGGGCTCCTACGAGCAGTACTTC. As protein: CASTRGEGSYEQYF.

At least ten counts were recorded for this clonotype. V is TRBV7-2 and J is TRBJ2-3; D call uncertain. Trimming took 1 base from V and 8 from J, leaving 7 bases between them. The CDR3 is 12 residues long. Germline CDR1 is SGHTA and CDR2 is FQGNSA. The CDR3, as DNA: TGTGCCAGCAGCTTAGACGTTAGTACGCAGTATTTT. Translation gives CASSLDVSTQYF. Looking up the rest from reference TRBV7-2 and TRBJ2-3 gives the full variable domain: GAGVSQSPSNKVTEKGKDVELRCDPISGHTALYWYRQSLGQGLEFLIYFQGNSAPDKSGLPSDRFSAERTGGSVSTLTIQRTQQEDSAVYLCASSLDVSTQYFGPGTRLTVL.

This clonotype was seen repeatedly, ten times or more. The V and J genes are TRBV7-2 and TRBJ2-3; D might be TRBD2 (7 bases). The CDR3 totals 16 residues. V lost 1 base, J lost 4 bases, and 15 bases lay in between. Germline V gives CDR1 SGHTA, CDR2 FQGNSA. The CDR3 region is CASSLGGQGRADTQYF. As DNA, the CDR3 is TGTGCCAGCAGCTTAGGGGGTCAGGGGAGGGCAGATACGCAGTATTTT. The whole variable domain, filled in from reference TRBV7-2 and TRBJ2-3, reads GAGVSQSPSNKVTEKGKDVELRCDPISGHTALYWYRQSLGQGLEFLIYFQGNSAPDKSGLPSDRFSAERTGGSVSTLTIQRTQQEDSAVYLCASSLGGQGRADTQYFGPGTRLTVL.

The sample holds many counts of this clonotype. The CDR3: CASSYGAANTEAFF. The CDR3 DNA sequence: TGTGCCAGCAGCTACGGGGCAGCAAACACTGAAGCTTTCTTT. The chain combines TRBV7-2 with TRBJ1-1; possibly TRBD1 for D (5 bases). The CDR3 has 14 amino acids. Trimming pared 4 bases from V and 2 bases from J, leaving 11 bases between. Germline CDR1 is SGHTA and CDR2 is FQGNSA.

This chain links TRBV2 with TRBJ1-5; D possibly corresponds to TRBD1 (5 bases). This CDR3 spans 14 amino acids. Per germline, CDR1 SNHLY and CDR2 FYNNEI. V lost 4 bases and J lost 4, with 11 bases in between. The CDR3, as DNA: TGTGCCAGCAGTGCCCGGACAAATAATCAGCCCCAGCATTTT. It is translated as CASSARTNNQPQHF.

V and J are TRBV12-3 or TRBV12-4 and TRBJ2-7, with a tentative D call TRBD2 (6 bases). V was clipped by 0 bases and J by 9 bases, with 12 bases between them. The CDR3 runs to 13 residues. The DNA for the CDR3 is TGTGCCAGCAGTTTAGCGGTGGAGGGAGCGCAGTACTTC. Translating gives CASSLAVEGAQYF.

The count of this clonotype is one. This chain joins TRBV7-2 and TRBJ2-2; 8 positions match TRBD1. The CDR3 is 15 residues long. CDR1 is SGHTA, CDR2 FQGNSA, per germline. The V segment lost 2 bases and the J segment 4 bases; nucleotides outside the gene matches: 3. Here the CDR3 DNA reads TGTACCAGCAGCTTAATAACAGGGGGCACCGGGGAGCTGTTTTTT. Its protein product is CTSSLITGGTGELFF.

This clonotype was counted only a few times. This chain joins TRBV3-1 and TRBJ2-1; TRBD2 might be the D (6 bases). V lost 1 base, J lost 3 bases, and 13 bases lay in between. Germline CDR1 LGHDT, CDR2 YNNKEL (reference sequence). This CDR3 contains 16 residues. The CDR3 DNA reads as TGTGCCAGCAGCCAAGGGGGTCCTAGCGTCTACAATGAGCAGTTCTTC. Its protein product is CASSQGGPSVYNEQFF.

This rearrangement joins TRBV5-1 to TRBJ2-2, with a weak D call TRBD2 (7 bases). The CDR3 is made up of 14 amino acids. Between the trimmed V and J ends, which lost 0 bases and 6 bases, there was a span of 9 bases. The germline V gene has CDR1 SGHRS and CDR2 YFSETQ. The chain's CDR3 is CASSLAGGPGELFF. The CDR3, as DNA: TGCGCCAGCAGCTTGGCCGGGGGGCCCGGGGAGCTGTTTTTT. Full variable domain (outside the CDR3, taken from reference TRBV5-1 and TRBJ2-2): KAGVTQTPRYLIKTRGQQVTLSCSPISGHRSVSWYQQTPGQGLQFLFEYFSETQRNKGNFPGRFSGRQFSNSRSEMNVSTLELGDSALYLCASSLAGGPGELFFGEGSRLTVL.

The DNA for the CDR3 is TGTGCCAGCAGTCGAAATACAGGGGGCAGCTACGAGCAGTACTTC. It is translated as CASSRNTGGSYEQYF. The chain has TRBV11-2 and TRBJ2-7; 9 bases are shared with TRBD1. Germline CDR1 is SGHAT and CDR2 is FQNNGV. The trim removed 6 bases at V and 3 bases at J, leaving 9 bases unmatched. The CDR3 has 15 residues.

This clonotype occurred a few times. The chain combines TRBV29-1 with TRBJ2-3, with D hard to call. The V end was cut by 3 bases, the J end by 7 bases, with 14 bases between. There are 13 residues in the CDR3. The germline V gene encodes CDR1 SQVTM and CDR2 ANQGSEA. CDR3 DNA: TGCAGCGTTGATTGGCAAGCGACGCATACGCAGTATTTT. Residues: CSVDWQATHTQYF.

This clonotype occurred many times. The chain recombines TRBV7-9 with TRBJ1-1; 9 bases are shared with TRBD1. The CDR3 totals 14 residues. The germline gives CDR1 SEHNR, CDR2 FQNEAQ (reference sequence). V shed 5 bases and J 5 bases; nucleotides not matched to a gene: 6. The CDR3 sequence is CASSATGGRTEAFF. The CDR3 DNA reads TGTGCCAGCAGCGCGACAGGGGGACGTACTGAAGCTTTCTTT.

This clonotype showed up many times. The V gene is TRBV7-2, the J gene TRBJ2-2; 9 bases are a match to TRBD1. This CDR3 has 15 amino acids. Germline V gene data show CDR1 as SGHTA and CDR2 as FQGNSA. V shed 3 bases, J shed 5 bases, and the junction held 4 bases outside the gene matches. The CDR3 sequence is CASSFRTGVTGELFF. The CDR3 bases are TGTGCCAGCAGCTTCCGGACAGGGGTGACCGGGGAGCTGTTTTTT. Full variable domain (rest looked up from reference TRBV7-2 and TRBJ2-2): GAGVSQSPSNKVTEKGKDVELRCDPISGHTALYWYRQSLGQGLEFLIYFQGNSAPDKSGLPSDRFSAERTGGSVSTLTIQRTQQEDSAVYLCASSFRTGVTGELFFGEGSRLTVL.

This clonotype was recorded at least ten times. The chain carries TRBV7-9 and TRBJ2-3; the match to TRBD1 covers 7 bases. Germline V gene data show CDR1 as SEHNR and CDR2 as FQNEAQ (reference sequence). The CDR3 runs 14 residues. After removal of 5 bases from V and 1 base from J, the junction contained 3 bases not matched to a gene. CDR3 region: CASSPDRGTDTQYF. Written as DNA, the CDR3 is TGTGCCAGCAGCCCCGACAGGGGCACAGATACGCAGTATTTT. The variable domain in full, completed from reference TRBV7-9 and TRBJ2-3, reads DTGVSQNPRHKITKRGQNVTFRCDPISEHNRLYWYRQTLGQGPEFLTYFQNEAQLEKSRLLSDRFSAERPKGSFSTLEIQRTEQGDSAMYLCASSPDRGTDTQYFGPGTRLTVL.